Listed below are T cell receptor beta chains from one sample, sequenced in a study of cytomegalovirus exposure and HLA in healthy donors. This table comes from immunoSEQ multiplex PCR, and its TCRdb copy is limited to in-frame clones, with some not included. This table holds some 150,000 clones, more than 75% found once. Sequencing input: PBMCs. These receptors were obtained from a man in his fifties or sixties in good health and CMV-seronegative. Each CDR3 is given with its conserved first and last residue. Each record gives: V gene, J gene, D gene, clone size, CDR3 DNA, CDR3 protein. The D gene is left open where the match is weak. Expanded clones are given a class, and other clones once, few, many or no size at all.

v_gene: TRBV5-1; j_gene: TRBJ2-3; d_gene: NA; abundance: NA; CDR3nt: TGCGCCAGCAGCCCCATGAAACGGACTAGCACAGATACGCAGTATTTT; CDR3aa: CASSPMKRTSTDTQYF
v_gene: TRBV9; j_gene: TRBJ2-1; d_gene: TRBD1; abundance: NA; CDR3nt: TGTGCCAGCAGCACCCACCGGGACAGAGAGTACAATGAGCAGTTCTTC; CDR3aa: CASSTHRDREYNEQFF
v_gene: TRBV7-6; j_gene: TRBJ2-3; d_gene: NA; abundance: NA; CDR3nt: TGTGCCAGCAGCTTAGCGTTGGGTTCAGGGGTTGGTACGCAGTATTTT; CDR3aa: CASSLALGSGVGTQYF
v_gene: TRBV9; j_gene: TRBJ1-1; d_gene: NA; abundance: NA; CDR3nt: TGTGCCAGCAGCCCACGAACAGGGATTCTGAACACTGAAGCTTTCTTT; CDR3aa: CASSPRTGILNTEAFF
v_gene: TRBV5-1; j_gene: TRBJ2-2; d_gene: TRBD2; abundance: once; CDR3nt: TGCGCCAGTCGACTAGCGGGGGACACCGGGGAGCTGTTTTTT; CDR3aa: CASRLAGDTGELFF
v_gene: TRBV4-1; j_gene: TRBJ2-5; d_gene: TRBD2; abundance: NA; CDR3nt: TGCGCCAGCAGCCAACCGGGACTAGTGGAGACCCAGTACTTC; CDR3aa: CASSQPGLVETQYF
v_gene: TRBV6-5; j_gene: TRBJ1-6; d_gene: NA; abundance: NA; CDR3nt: TGTGCCAGCAGTTACTCGTTAGGGACATATAATTCACCCCTCCACTTT; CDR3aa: CASSYSLGTYNSPLHF
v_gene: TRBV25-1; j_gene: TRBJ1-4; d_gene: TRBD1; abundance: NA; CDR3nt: TGTGCCAGCAGTGAACAGGGGGTTGCAACTAATGAAAAACTGTTTTTT; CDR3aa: CASSEQGVATNEKLFF
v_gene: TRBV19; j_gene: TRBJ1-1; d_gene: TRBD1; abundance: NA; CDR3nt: TGTGCCAGTAGTTCAACCGGGACAGCTACCACTGAAGCTTTCTTT; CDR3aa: CASSSTGTATTEAFF
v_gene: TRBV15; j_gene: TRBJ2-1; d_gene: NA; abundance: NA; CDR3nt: TGTGCCACCAGCAGAGATCGGAACAGTGAGCAGTTCTTC; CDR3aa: CATSRDRNSEQFF
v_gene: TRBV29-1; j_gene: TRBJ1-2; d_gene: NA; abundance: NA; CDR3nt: TGCAGCGTTGAAGATCCGGGGGGTGGGGGATATGGCTACACCTTC; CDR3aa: CSVEDPGGGGYGYTF
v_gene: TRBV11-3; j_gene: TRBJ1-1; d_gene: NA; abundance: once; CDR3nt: TGTGCCAGCAGCTTAGCAGGGCAAGGCACTGAAGCTTTCTTT; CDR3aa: CASSLAGQGTEAFF
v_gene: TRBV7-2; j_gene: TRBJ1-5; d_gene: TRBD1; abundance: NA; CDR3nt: TGTGCCAGCAGCTTAGCCCCGACAGGGGGCAATCAGCCCCAGCATTTT; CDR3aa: CASSLAPTGGNQPQHF
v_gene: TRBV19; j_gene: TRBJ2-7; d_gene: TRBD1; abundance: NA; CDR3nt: TGTGCCAGTAGGGTTAACGGACAGGGGCAGTACGAGCAGTACTTC; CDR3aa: CASRVNGQGQYEQYF
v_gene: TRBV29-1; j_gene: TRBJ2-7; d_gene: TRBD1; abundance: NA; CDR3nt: TGCAGCGTTGGGGGCCGACAGGGGGTCTCCTACGAGCAGTACTTC; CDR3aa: CSVGGRQGVSYEQYF
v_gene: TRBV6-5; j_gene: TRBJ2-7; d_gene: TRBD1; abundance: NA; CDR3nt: TGTGCCAGCAGTCGGGGACAGGGGTCCGAGCAGTACTTC; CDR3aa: CASSRGQGSEQYF
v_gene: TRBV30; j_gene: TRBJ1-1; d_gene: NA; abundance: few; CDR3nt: TGTGCCTGGAGTGTACCCCAGACTGAAGCTTTCTTT; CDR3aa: CAWSVPQTEAFF
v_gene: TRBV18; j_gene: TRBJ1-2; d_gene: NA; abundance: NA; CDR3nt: TGTGCCAGCTCACCTAACAGGAATTCGGCTAACTATGGCTACACCTTC; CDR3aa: CASSPNRNSANYGYTF
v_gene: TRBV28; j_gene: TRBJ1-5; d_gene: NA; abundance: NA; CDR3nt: TGTGCCAGCAGTTTCGATCAGCCCCAGCATTTT; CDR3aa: CASSFDQPQHF
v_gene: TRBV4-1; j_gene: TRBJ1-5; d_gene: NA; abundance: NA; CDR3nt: TGCGCCAGCAGCCAAGAGCGGCAGGGAAGGGTGGGTCAGCCCCAGCATTTT; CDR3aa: CASSQERQGRVGQPQHF
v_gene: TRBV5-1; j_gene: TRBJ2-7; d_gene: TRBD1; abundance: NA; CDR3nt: TGCGCCAGCAGCTTGGGGCAGGGGGAAGGCGAGCAGTACTTC; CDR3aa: CASSLGQGEGEQYF
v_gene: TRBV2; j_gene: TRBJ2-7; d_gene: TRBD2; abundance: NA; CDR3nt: TGTGCCAGCAATTTGGGGACTAGCGGGAGTTACGAGCAGTACTTC; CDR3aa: CASNLGTSGSYEQYF
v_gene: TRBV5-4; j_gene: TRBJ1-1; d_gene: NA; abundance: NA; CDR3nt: TGTGCCAGCAGCTTGAATCGGGGGACTGAAGCTTTCTTT; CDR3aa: CASSLNRGTEAFF
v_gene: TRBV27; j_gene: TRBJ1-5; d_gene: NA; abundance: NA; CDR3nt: TGTGCCAGCAGTTTACGACAGTCTAGCAATCAGCCCCAGCATTTT; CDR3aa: CASSLRQSSNQPQHF
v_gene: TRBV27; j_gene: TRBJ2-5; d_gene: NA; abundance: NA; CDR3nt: TGTGCCAGCAGTCCCGACAGTCAAGAGACCCAGTACTTC; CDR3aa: CASSPDSQETQYF
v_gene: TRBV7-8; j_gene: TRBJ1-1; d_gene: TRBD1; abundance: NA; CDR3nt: TGTGCCAGTCGATGGACAGGGGAAACTGAAGCTTTCTTT; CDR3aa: CASRWTGETEAFF
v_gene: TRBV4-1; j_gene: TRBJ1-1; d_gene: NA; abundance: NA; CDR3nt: TGCGCCAGCAGCCAAGAACAGGCTCGAATGAACACTGAAGCTTTCTTT; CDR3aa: CASSQEQARMNTEAFF
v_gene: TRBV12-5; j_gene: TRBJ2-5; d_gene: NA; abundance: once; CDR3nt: TGTGCTAGTGGTTTGGGGGCCGGGACACAAGAGACCCAGTACTTC; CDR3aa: CASGLGAGTQETQYF
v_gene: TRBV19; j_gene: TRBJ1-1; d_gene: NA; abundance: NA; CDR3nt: TGTGCCAGTAGTATACAGGGGAGAGCTGAAGCTTTCTTT; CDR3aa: CASSIQGRAEAFF
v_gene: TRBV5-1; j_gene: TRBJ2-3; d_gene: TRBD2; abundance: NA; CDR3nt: TGCGCCAGCAGCTTTATTGCCGGACAGGGGACTAGCGGGAGCACAGATACGCAGTATTTT; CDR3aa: CASSFIAGQGTSGSTDTQYF
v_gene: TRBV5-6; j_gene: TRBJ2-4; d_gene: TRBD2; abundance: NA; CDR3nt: TGTGCCAGCAGCTTGTGGGCGCTAGCGGGGAACATTCAGTACTTC; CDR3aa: CASSLWALAGNIQYF
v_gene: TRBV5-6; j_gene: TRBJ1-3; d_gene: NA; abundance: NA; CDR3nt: TGTGCCAGCAGGGAGGGAGGCACCCCCTCTGGAAACACCATATATTTT; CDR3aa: CASREGGTPSGNTIYF
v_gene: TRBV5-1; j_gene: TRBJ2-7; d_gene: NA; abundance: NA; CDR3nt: TGCGCCAGCAGCTTGGCAGGACAAGCCTACGAGCAGTACTTC; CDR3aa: CASSLAGQAYEQYF
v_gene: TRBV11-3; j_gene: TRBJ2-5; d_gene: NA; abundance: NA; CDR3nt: TGTGCCAGCAGCTCAGGGGCACAGGGTAGGAGAGAGACCCAGTACTTC; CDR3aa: CASSSGAQGRRETQYF
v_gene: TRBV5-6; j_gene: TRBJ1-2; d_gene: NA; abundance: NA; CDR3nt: TGTGCCAGCAGCTACCGGAGGGTTGGCTACACCTTC; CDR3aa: CASSYRRVGYTF
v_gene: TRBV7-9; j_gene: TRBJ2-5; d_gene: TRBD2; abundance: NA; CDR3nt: TGTGCCAGCAGCTTATCTAGCGGGGGGAAAACCCAAGAGACCCAGTACTTC; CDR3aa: CASSLSSGGKTQETQYF
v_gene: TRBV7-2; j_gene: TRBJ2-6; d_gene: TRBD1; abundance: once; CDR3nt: TGTGCCAGCAGCACTCAGGACAGGGGCTTCTCTGGGGCCAACGTCCTGACTTTC; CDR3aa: CASSTQDRGFSGANVLTF
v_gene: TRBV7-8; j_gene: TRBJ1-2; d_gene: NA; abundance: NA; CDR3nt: TGTGCCAGCAGCTTGACAGGTTTTTATGGCTACACCTTC; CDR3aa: CASSLTGFYGYTF
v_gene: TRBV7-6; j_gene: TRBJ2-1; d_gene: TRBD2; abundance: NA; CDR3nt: TGTGCCAGCAGCTTAGGGCCTAGCGGGAGTACCAACTACAATGAGCAGTTCTTC; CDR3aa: CASSLGPSGSTNYNEQFF
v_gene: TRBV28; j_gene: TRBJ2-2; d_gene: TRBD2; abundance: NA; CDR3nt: TGTGCCAGCTTCGACGGGGGGGTGGGCACCGGGGAGCTGTTTTTT; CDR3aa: CASFDGGVGTGELFF
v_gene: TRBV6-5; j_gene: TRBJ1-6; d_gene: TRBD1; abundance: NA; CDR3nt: TGTGCCAGCAGTTACCGAGACAGGGGATCACCCCTCCACTTT; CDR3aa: CASSYRDRGSPLHF
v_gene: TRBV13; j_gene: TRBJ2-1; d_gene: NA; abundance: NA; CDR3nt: TGTGCCAGCGCCGGGGGAGTTTACAATGAGCAGTTCTTC; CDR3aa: CASAGGVYNEQFF
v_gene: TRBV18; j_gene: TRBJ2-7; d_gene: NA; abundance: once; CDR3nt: TGTGCCAGCTCACCACTGGCACAGGGCCCTACCTACGAGCAGTACTTC; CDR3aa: CASSPLAQGPTYEQYF
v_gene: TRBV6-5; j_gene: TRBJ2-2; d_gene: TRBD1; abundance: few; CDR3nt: TGTGCCAGCAGTCAGGGACAGGGTCGGACCGGGGAGCTGTTTTTT; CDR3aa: CASSQGQGRTGELFF
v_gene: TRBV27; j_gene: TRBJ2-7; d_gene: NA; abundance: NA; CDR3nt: TGTGCCAGCACTTCCCGGGACATTTCCTACGAGCAGTACTTC; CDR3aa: CASTSRDISYEQYF
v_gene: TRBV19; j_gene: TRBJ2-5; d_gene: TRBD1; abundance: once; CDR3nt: TGTGCCAGTAGTATGGGGACAGGGGGATTAGAGACCCAGTACTTC; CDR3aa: CASSMGTGGLETQYF
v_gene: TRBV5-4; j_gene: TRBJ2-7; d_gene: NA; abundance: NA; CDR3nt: TGTGCCAGCAGCACGAGGGCGGTTCCTCCCTACGAGCAGTACTTC; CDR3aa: CASSTRAVPPYEQYF
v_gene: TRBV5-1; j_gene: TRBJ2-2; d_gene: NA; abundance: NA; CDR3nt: TGCGCAAGCAATCGGGGGAACACCGGGGAGCTGTTTTTT; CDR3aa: CASNRGNTGELFF
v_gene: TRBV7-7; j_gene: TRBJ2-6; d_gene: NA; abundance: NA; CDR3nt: TGTGCTAGCTCCTCCGGGTCGCGCGTGTCTGGGGCCAACGTCCTGACTTTC; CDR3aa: CASSSGSRVSGANVLTF
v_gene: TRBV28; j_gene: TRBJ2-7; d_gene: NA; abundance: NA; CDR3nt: TGTGCCAGCAGTTTAAAGGCAGGGACTCGTGGGGTCTACGAGCAGTACTTC; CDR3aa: CASSLKAGTRGVYEQYF
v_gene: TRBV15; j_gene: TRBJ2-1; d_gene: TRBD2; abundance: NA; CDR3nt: TGTGCCACCAGCAGATCCCCAGCGGGAGGTAAGAGTGAGCAGTTCTTC; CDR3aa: CATSRSPAGGKSEQFF
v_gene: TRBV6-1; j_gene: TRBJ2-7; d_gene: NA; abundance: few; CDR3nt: TGTGCCAGCAGTGAAGAGGTCAGGGGACGCGAGCAGTACTTC; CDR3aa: CASSEEVRGREQYF
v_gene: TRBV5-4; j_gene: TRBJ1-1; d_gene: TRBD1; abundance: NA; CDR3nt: TGTGCCAGCAGCTTACTAACAGGGGCCACTGAAGCTTTCTTT; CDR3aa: CASSLLTGATEAFF
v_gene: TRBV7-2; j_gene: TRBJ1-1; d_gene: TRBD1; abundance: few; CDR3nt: TGTGCCAGCAGCTTAGCCGGGACAGCGAACACTGAAGCTTTCTTT; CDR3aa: CASSLAGTANTEAFF